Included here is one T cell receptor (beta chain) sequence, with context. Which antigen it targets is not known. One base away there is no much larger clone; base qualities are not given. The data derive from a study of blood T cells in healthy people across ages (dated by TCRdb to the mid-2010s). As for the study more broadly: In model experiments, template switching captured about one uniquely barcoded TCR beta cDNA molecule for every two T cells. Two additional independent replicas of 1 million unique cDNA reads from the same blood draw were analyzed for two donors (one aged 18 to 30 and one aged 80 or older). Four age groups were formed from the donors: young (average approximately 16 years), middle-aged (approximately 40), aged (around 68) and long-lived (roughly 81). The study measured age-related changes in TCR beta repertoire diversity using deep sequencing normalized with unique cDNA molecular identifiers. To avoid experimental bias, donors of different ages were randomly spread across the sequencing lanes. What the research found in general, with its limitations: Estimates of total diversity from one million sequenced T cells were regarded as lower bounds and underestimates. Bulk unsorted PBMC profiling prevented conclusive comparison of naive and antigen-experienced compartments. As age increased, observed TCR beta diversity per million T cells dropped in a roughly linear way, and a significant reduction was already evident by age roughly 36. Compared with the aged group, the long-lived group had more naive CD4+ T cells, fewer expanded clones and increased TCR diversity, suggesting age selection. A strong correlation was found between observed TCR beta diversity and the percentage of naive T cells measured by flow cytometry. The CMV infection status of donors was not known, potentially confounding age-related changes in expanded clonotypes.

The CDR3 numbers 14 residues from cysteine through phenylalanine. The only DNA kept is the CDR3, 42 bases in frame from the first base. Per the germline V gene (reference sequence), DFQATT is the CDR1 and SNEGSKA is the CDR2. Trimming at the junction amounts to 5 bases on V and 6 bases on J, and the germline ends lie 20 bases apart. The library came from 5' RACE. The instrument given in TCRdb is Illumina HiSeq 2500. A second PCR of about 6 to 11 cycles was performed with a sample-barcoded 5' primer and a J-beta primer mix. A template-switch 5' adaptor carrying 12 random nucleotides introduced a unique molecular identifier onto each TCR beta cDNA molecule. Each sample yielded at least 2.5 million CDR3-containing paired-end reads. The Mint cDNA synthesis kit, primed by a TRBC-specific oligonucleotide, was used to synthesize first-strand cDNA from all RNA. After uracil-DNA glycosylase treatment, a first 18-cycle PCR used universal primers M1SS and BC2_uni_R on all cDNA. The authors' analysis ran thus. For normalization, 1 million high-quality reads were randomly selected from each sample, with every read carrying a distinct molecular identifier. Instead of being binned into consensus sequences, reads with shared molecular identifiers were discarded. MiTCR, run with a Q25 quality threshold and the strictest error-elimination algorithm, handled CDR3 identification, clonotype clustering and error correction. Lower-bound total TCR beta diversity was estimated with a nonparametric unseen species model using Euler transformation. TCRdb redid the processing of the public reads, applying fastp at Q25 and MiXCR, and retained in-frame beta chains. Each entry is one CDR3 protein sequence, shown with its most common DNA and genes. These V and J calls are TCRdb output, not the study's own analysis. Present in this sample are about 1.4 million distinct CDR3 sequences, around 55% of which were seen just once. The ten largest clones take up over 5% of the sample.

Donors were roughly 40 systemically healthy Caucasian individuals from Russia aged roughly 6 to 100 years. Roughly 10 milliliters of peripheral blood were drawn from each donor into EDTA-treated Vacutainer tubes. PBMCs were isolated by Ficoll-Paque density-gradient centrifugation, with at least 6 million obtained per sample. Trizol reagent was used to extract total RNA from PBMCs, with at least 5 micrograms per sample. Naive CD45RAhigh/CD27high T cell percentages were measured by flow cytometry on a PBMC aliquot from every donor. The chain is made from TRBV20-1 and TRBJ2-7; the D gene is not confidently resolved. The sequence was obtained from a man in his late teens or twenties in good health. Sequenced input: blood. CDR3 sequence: CSASPLLDGGEQYF. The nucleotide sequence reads TGCAGTGCTTCCCCTCTGTTGGATGGCGGCGAGCAGTACTTC.